This TCR beta chain derives from a study of glioma-infiltrating T cells. Findings and limits, study-wide: Tissue-blood divergence was below expectation in non-neoplastic patients, above in gliomas. Only very few CDR3 sequences appeared in both tissue and blood.

TCR alpha and beta CDR3 regions were amplified from RNA using iRepertoire nested multiplex PCR. One-step reverse transcription and amplification started from approximately 100-400 ng of tissue mRNA or PBMC total RNA. TCRdb re-analysed the multiplex PCR reads in MiXCR, keeping a single row per CDR3 protein. The sample records 170,000 or so distinct CDR3 sequences, under 55% being singletons. Germline loops: CDR1 MNHEY, CDR2 SMNVEV (reference sequence). CDR3 length: 15 amino acids. On this clonotype: The antigen is undetermined. This may be a read error: a much more frequent sequence differs by one nucleotide.

This receptor was identified in a human donor with low-grade glioma or glioblastoma, undergoing nonglioma brain surgery, or in good health (not recorded which). V usage is TRBV27 and J usage is TRBJ2-1; D might be TRBD2 (7 bases). Sequenced: glioma tissue, nonneoplastic brain tissue, or PBMCs (not recorded which). CDR3 amino acids: CARSSNPSGGGEQFF. In DNA, the CDR3 is TGTGCCAGAAGTTCAAACCCCTCGGGGGGCGGGGAGCAGTTCTTC.